This TCR beta chain was found in a study of blood T cells in healthy people across ages. General study points: Roughly linearly, TCR beta diversity per million T cells fell as age increased.

A note on this clonotype: The target antigen is unknown. A read error may account for a junction end that differs from germline.

A J-beta primer mix and a sample-barcoded 5' primer were used in a second PCR of roughly 6 to 12 cycles. A single record per CDR3 protein comes from TCRdb applying MiXCR to the 5' RACE reads. The sample holds around 1,800,000 distinct CDR3 sequences; roughly two fifths are singletons and the top ten take approximately 22%. CDR1 and CDR2 from the germline V gene are MNHEY and SVGAGI. CDR3 length: 15 residues. Donors were healthy Caucasian individuals from Russia aged roughly 6 to 95. This chain links TRBV6-5 with TRBJ2-1, with TRBD1 identical over 9 bases. The sequence derives from a human donor in good health. The specimen was blood. The CDR3 DNA sequence: TGTGCCAGCAGTTACGGACAGGGGTACGACAATGGGCAGTTCTTC. It codes for CASSYGQGYDNGQFF.